The 14 T cell receptor beta chains below were found in one sample sequenced in a study of blood T cell repertoires in COVID-19. Assay used: immunoSEQ multiplex PCR; TCRdb lists only in-frame clones, some missing. The table has about 370,000 clones, 80% to 90% seen once. Sequencing was performed on PBMCs or T cells enriched from blood (not recorded which). The receptors were gathered from a man aged 18 to 30 who had recovered from COVID-19.

The V and J genes are TRBV5-1 and TRBJ2-3, with TRBD1 matching 7 bases. Germline V lookup: CDR1 SGHRS, CDR2 YFSETQ. V gave up 7 bases and J gave up 2 bases; unmatched junction bases: 10. The CDR3 length is 15 residues. The CDR3 region has the DNA TGCGCCAGCCGGCCGGGACAGCCGAACACAGATACGCAGTATTTT. Translating gives CASRPGQPNTDTQYF.

The genes are TRBV4-2 and TRBJ2-3; D remains ambiguous. Germline CDR1 LGHNA, CDR2 YNFKEQ. Trimming removed 1 base from V and 1 base from J, with 9 bases in between. This CDR3 has 15 amino acids. CDR3 residues: CASSQVRDRTDTQYF. The CDR3 region has the DNA TGTGCCAGCAGCCAAGTACGAGATCGCACAGATACGCAGTATTTT.

CDR3 sequence reads: CASSQLSGHSNQPQHF. Here the CDR3 DNA reads TGTGCCAGCAGCCAATTGTCAGGTCATAGCAATCAGCCCCAGCATTTT. The rearrangement joins TRBV3-1 (or the pseudogene TRBV3-2) to TRBJ1-5; D not certain. Germline CDR1 LGHDT, CDR2 YNNKEL (reference sequence). The V and J ends lost 2 bases and 0 bases respectively, with 11 bases between them. The CDR3 is made up of 16 amino acids.

The CDR3 is CASSTGGKNYGYTF. The CDR3 DNA reads as TGTGCCAGCAGCACCGGGGGGAAGAACTATGGCTACACCTTC. J is TRBJ1-2 and V is TRBV7-8; possible D gene TRBD1, 5 bases. CDR1 and CDR2 (germline): SGHVS, FQNEAQ. The CDR3 covers 14 residues. The ends were cut back, 5 bases at V and 2 bases at J, with 12 bases in the middle.

V is TRBV6-6 and J is TRBJ1-1, with no clear D. The germline CDR1 and CDR2 sequences are MNHNY and SVGAGI (reference sequence). Trimming cost V 7 bases and J 3 bases, with 15 bases left between them. This CDR3 has 14 amino acids. CDR3 sequence reads: CASNPQTRYTEAFF. The DNA of the CDR3 is TGTGCCAGCAATCCCCAAACCAGGTACACTGAAGCTTTCTTT.

The CDR3 spells CASSFSVPTGDTIYF. In nucleotides, the CDR3 is TGTGCCAGTAGTTTTTCAGTACCAACCGGGGACACCATATATTTT. This chain connects TRBV19 to TRBJ1-3, with unresolved D. Trimming removed 5 bases from V and 8 bases from J, with 19 bases in between. Germline loops: CDR1 LNHDA, CDR2 SQIVND (reference sequence). The CDR3 has 15 residues.

This clone was found a few times. V gene TRBV28 combines with J gene TRBJ2-1; D is possibly TRBD2 (6 bases). The CDR3 is 17 residues long. V lost 3 bases to trimming and J lost 0 bases, with 15 bases between them. Germline assignment: CDR1 MDHEN and CDR2 SYDVKM. CDR3 nucleotides: TGTGCCAGCAGTTTCCTACAGCGGGCTCCCTCCTACAATGAGCAGTTCTTC. This translates into CASSFLQRAPSYNEQFF.

The rearrangement links TRBV7-8 to TRBJ1-5, with D perhaps matching TRBD1 (5 bases). Germline V gene lookup returns CDR1 SGHVS and CDR2 FQNEAQ. The CDR3 totals 12 residues. V was pared by 4 bases and J by 6 bases, with 7 bases between. CDR3 in DNA: TGTGCCAGCAGCTGGGGGGGTCAGCCCCAGCATTTT. Protein product: CASSWGGQPQHF.

The chain has TRBV6-5 and TRBJ1-1; D not certain. Between the trimmed V and J ends, which lost 0 bases and 0 bases, there was a span of 8 bases. Germline loops: CDR1 MNHEY, CDR2 SVGAGI. The CDR3 covers 15 residues. CDR3 DNA sequence: TGTGCCAGCAGTTACTCGGGAGTCATGAACACTGAAGCTTTCTTT. This encodes CASSYSGVMNTEAFF.

This chain connects TRBV6-5 to TRBJ2-7; D ambiguous. The CDR3 runs to 13 residues. V lost 0 bases and J 4 bases, leaving 7 bases between the germline ends. Germline CDR1 reads MNHEY; CDR2 reads SVGAGI. The CDR3 is CASSYSRVYEQYF. The CDR3 DNA sequence: TGTGCCAGCAGTTACTCGAGAGTTTACGAGCAGTACTTC.

J is TRBJ2-7 and V is TRBV6-5, with 7 bases lining up with TRBD2. Germline CDR1 and CDR2: MNHEY and SVGAGI. CDR3 length: 15 amino acids. V shed 6 bases, J shed 0 bases, and the junction held 8 bases outside the gene matches. For the CDR3, the DNA is TGTGCCAGCAGGTCTATCGGGGGGTCCTCCTACGAGCAGTACTTC. Translation gives CASRSIGGSSYEQYF.

This clone came up once. The chain couples TRBV28 to TRBJ1-6, with 8 bases lining up with TRBD1. J was trimmed by 11 bases and V by 6 bases; bases with no gene match: 9. The germline V gene encodes CDR1 MDHEN and CDR2 SYDVKM. CDR3 length: 14 amino acids. The DNA of the CDR3 is TGTGCCAGCAGGGCCGACAGGGGACGGCCACCCCTCCACTTT. The encoded protein is CASRADRGRPPLHF.

This chain connects TRBV19 to TRBJ1-5, with TRBD1 identical over 8 bases. Per the germline V gene, CDR1 is LNHDA and CDR2 is SQIVND (reference sequence). Trimming removed 9 bases from V and 2 bases from J; junction bases left unmatched: 3. The CDR3 has 13 residues. In nucleotides, the CDR3 is TGTGCCAGCCAGGACAGGGGCAATCAGCCCCAGCATTTT. Its translation is CASQDRGNQPQHF.

This clone appeared a single time. The chain is built from TRBV5-6 and TRBJ1-5, with TRBD1 matching 9 bases. The germline V gene encodes CDR1 SGHDT and CDR2 YYEEEE. The length of the CDR3 is 14 residues. The trim removed 4 bases at V and 4 bases at J, leaving 3 bases unmatched. The CDR3 region has the DNA TGTGCCAGCAGCATCGGACAGGGGAATCAGCCCCAGCATTTT. It translates to CASSIGQGNQPQHF.